This TCR beta chain came from a study of blood T cell repertoires in COVID-19. Study at large: Italy, Spain and the United States were the sources of the convalescent and acute COVID-19 samples.

The assay was immunoSEQ multiplex PCR, and TCRdb's table has in-frame clones only and misses some. Here the sample spans thousands of clones, 87% being singletons. This CDR3 comprises 16 residues. V dropped 0 bases and J dropped 3 bases, with 15 bases sitting between them. CDR1 is SNHLY, CDR2 FYNNEI, per germline. Sequences were obtained from peripheral blood. The chain couples TRBV2 to TRBJ2-7, with D possibly being TRBD2 (5 bases). The receptor's source is an older man with active COVID-19. CDR3 DNA sequence: TGTGCCAGCAGTGAAGCCTACGGGATCCTAGTCTACGAGCAGTACTTC. Amino acids: CASSEAYGILVYEQYF.